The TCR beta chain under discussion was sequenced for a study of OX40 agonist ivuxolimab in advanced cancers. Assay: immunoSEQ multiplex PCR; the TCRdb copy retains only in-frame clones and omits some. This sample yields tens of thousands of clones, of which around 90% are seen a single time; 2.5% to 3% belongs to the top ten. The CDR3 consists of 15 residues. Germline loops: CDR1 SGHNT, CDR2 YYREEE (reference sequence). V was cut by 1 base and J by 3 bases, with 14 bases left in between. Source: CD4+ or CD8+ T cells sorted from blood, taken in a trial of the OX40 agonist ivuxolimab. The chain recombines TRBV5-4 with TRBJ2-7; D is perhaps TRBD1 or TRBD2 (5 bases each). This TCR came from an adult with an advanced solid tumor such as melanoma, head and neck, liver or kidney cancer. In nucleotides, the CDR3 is TGTGCCAGCAGCTTGTGGGGGAACATGGACTACGAGCAGTACTTC. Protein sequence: CASSLWGNMDYEQYF.